The 9 T cell receptor beta chains reported below all come from one sample, sequenced in a study of beta chain features in type 1 diabetes (dated by TCRdb to about 2018). What the work shows at the level of the full study, not this receptor alone: In all four CD4+ subsets, TCRB CDR3 length was moderately but significantly shorter in type 1 diabetes patients.

The library was generated by the immunoSEQ multiplex PCR assay. The High Capacity cDNA Reverse Transcription Kit was used to reverse transcribe all of the isolated RNA, meaning that expressed TCRB transcripts were what got sequenced. Entries here come from immuneACCESS through TCRdb and include only in-frame sequences with V and J called. Some clones fail to appear in such tables; in the studies checked, an unresolved V gene covers under half of the shortfall, and the cause of the remainder is unknown. Counted in this sample were about 700,000 clones; about an eighth of them appeared once. The top ten constitute 0.02% to 0.025% of the sample. No antigen is known for these receptors. Sequencing was carried out using naive CD4+ T cells from blood. The sample's cell subset or site label, in plain terms: true naive CD4+ T cells. The source is a man younger than 35 with type 1 diabetes.

In its sample, this clone was seen once. The DNA of the CDR3 is TGTGCCTGGAGTGGGACAGGGACACAAGAGACCCAGTACTTC. Translation: CAWSGTGTQETQYF. This sequence joins TRBV30 and TRBJ2-5, with 8 bases lining up with TRBD1. Losses at the gene ends were 1 base for V and 2 bases for J; bases not matched to a gene: 3. Per germline, CDR1 GTSNPN and CDR2 SVGIG (reference sequence). The CDR3 length is 14 residues. The full variable domain, in which reference TRBV30 and TRBJ2-5 provide the parts outside the CDR3, is SQTIHQWPATLVQPVGSPLSLECTVEGTSNPNLYWYRQAAGRGLQLLFYSVGIGQISSEVPQNLSASRPQDRQFILSSKKLLLSDSGFYLCAWSGTGTQETQYFGPGTRLLVL.

The J gene is TRBJ2-3, the V gene TRBV10-3; D might be TRBD1 (6 bases). V lost 6 bases, J lost 0 bases, and 13 bases lay in between. This CDR3 contains 15 residues. CDR1 and CDR2 from the germline V gene are ENHRY and SYGVKD. The CDR3: CAIRRTATSTDTQYF. The CDR3 DNA reads as TGTGCCATCAGGAGGACAGCGACAAGCACAGATACGCAGTATTTT.

This clone was detected a few times. This chain links TRBV6-6 with TRBJ2-1, with 8 bases aligning to TRBD1. CDR1 is MNHNY, CDR2 SVGAGI, per germline (reference sequence). The CDR3 contains 12 residues. The V gene end was trimmed by 6 bases and the J gene end by 10 bases; junction bases not matched to a gene: 5. CDR3 sequence reads: CASRLDRGEQFF. As DNA, the CDR3 is TGTGCCAGCAGACTTGACAGGGGAGAGCAGTTCTTC.

The gene calls are TRBV19 and TRBJ1-6; 7 nucleotides match TRBD1. Germline assignment: CDR1 LNHDA and CDR2 SQIVND (reference sequence). The CDR3 length is 15 residues. J was trimmed by 5 bases and V by 3 bases; bases with no gene match: 4. The CDR3 sequence is CASSIPGQDNSPLHF. CDR3 nucleotide sequence: TGTGCCAGTAGTATCCCAGGACAGGATAATTCACCCCTCCACTTT.

In its sample, this clone was seen a few times. The DNA of the CDR3 is TGTGCCAGTAGTGGGCCCCAGAGGGAGACCCAGTACTTC. Its protein product is CASSGPQRETQYF. This chain joins TRBV19 and TRBJ2-5; D gene unclear. V lost 5 bases and J 5 bases, leaving 12 bases between the germline ends. This CDR3 region has 13 residues. Germline CDR1 reads LNHDA; CDR2 reads SQIVND (reference sequence).

This clone was seen more than once but under ten times. The V gene is TRBV9, the J gene TRBJ1-3; no clear D. The CDR3 covers 14 residues. Trimming took off 3 bases at V and 0 bases at J, with 7 bases between the two ends. CDR1 and CDR2 from the germline V gene are SGDLS and YYNGEE. The CDR3 spells CASSEAFSGNTIYF. CDR3 in DNA: TGTGCCAGCAGCGAAGCATTCTCTGGAAACACCATATATTTT.

This clone turned up a few times. In DNA form, the CDR3 reads TGTGCCAGCAGCCCTATAGCGGGGGCCCTCACAGATACGCAGTATTTT. As protein: CASSPIAGALTDTQYF. The chain has TRBV2 and TRBJ2-3, with TRBD2 matching over 9 bases. This CDR3 region has 16 residues. Trimming at V came to 6 bases and at J to 2 bases, leaving 9 bases not matched to a gene. Looked up from germline, CDR1 is SNHLY and CDR2 is FYNNEI.

As to this clone: The sample contains more than one DNA sequence encoding this CDR3. In DNA form, the CDR3 reads TGTGCCTGGAGTGTAGAGGGTCAACCCCAGCATTTT. This codes for CAWSVEGQPQHF. The chain carries TRBV30 and TRBJ1-5; D is ambiguous. The CDR3 length is 12 residues. Germline-derived CDR1 and CDR2 are GTSNPN and SVGIG (reference sequence). V lost 0 bases and J lost 10, with 10 bases in between. The whole variable domain, filled in from reference TRBV30 and TRBJ1-5, reads SQTIHQWPATLVQPVGSPLSLECTVEGTSNPNLYWYRQAAGRGLQLLFYSVGIGQISSEVPQNLSASRPQDRQFILSSKKLLLSDSGFYLCAWSVEGQPQHFGDGTRLSIL.

V is TRBV5-4 and J is TRBJ2-3; 9 bases line up with TRBD2. The CDR3 loop spans 14 amino acids. The trim removed 2 bases at V and 4 bases at J, leaving 2 bases unmatched. Looked up from germline, CDR1 is SGHNT and CDR2 is YYREEE (reference sequence). The CDR3 reads CASSFGGGADTQYF. In DNA form, the CDR3 reads TGTGCCAGCAGCTTCGGCGGGGGGGCAGATACGCAGTATTTT.